The next 28 T cell receptor beta chains were all read from a single sample in a study of blood T cells in healthy people across ages. Alongside a J-beta primer mix, a sample-barcoded 5' primer served in a second PCR lasting about 7 to 11 cycles. TCRdb ran MiXCR on the 5' RACE reads and lists one entry per CDR3 protein. The table includes approximately 800,000 distinct CDR3 sequences, around two thirds detected once. Sequences were obtained from blood. The receptors shown here come from a man between 25 and 39 years old in good health.

V and J are TRBV19 and TRBJ2-5, with D unresolved. Germline-derived CDR1 and CDR2 are LNHDA and SQIVND (reference sequence). V was shortened by 10 bases and J by 5 bases, with 17 bases between the two germline ends. This CDR3 region has 13 residues. The CDR3 DNA reads TGTGCCACTGCAAGTGGGCCGTATGAGACCCAGTACTTC. Translation gives CATASGPYETQYF.

This clonotype occurred once. V is TRBV18 and J is TRBJ2-1; 15 bases line up with TRBD2. The CDR3 totals 16 residues. Germline V gives CDR1 KGHSH, CDR2 LQKENI. The J segment lost 6 bases and the V segment lost 2 bases, leaving 2 bases of the junction unmatched. CDR3 amino acids: CASSPGLAGGPNEQFF. CDR3 coding DNA: TGTGCCAGCTCACCAGGACTAGCGGGGGGGCCCAATGAGCAGTTCTTC.

The sample holds one count of this clonotype. The V gene is TRBV10-3, the J gene TRBJ2-7, with a weak D call TRBD1 (5 bases). The germline gives CDR1 ENHRY, CDR2 SYGVKD. The V gene lost 3 bases and the J gene lost 6 bases, with 9 bases spanning the gap. The length of the CDR3 is 12 residues. CDR3 protein: CAISDRQSEQYF. The CDR3 DNA is TGTGCCATCAGTGATCGACAGAGCGAGCAGTACTTC.

J is TRBJ2-5 and V is TRBV4-3; D uncertain. Germline CDR1 is LGHNA and CDR2 is YSLEER. The CDR3 runs 17 residues. The ends were cut back, 0 bases at V and 1 base at J, with 15 bases in the middle. This chain's CDR3 is CASSQEYYRSAQETQYF. DNA for the CDR3: TGCGCCAGCAGCCAAGAGTACTACCGTTCAGCCCAAGAGACCCAGTACTTC.

This chain joins TRBV7-9 and TRBJ2-3; 9 bases match TRBD2. The length of the CDR3 is 16 residues. Looked up from germline, CDR1 is SEHNR and CDR2 is FQNEAQ (reference sequence). Trimming at V came to 5 bases and at J to 2 bases, leaving 8 bases not matched to a gene. The CDR3 coding sequence is TGTGCCAGCAGCGGGGAGACTAGCGGCTACACAGATACGCAGTATTTT. Translated, it gives CASSGETSGYTDTQYF.

The chain couples TRBV19 to TRBJ2-3; 7 bases agree with TRBD1. The J segment lost 2 bases and the V segment lost 5 bases, leaving 4 bases of the junction unmatched. From germline, CDR1 is LNHDA and CDR2 SQIVND (reference sequence). This CDR3 is built from 14 residues. The CDR3 nucleotides are TGTGCCAGTAGTCTAGGGACAGCCACAGATACGCAGTATTTT. It translates to CASSLGTATDTQYF.

To note about this clonotype: A much more abundant neighbour one base away suggests this may be a read error. The chain employs TRBV27 and TRBJ2-1; D ambiguous. CDR3 length: 15 residues. CDR1 is MNHEY and CDR2 is SMNVEV in the germline V gene (reference sequence). The chain's CDR3 is CASSLWVSSYSEQFF. CDR3 DNA sequence: TGTGCCAGCAGTTTATGGGTCAGTTCCTACAGTGAGCAGTTCTTC.

This clonotype was recorded many times. The rearrangement joins TRBV7-2 to TRBJ2-1, with 11 bases fitting TRBD2. Germline lookup yields CDR1 SGHTA and CDR2 FQGNSA. CDR3 length: 16 residues. The V and J ends lost 3 bases and 2 bases, in that order; junction bases with no gene match: 3. CDR3 residues: CASSLTSGNAYNEQFF. CDR3 DNA sequence: TGTGCCAGCAGCTTGACTAGCGGGAATGCCTACAATGAGCAGTTCTTC.

This clonotype was observed a few times. The chain links TRBV5-1 to TRBJ1-2, with TRBD1 as a possible D gene (6 bases). CDR1 is SGHRS and CDR2 is YFSETQ in the germline V gene. Trimming removed 0 bases at V and 5 bases at J, with 11 bases between. This CDR3 is 14 amino acids long. The CDR3 protein is CASSLAQGSYGYTF. In nucleotides, the CDR3 is TGCGCCAGCAGCTTGGCACAGGGTTCATATGGCTACACCTTC.

This clonotype has only a few counts. The V gene is TRBV20-1, the J gene TRBJ1-5; D ambiguous. The CDR3 sequence is 15 residues long. The germline CDR1 and CDR2 sequences are DFQATT and SNEGSKA (reference sequence). Trimming removed 2 bases at V and 0 bases at J, with 11 bases between. CDR3 in amino acids: CSARYREYSNQPQHF. The CDR3 nucleotides read TGCAGTGCTAGATACAGAGAGTATAGCAATCAGCCCCAGCATTTT.

The V and J genes are TRBV25-1 and TRBJ1-1; weak D call: TRBD1 (6 bases). Trimming removed 2 bases from V and 5 bases from J, with 12 bases in between. The CDR3 totals 14 residues. Looked up from germline, CDR1 is MGHDK and CDR2 is SYGVNS. The CDR3 nucleotides read TGTGCCAGCAGTGAAGGAGGGGGGTGGACTGAAGCTTTCTTT. Its translation is CASSEGGGWTEAFF.

V usage is TRBV20-1 and J usage is TRBJ2-7; TRBD1 matches at 9 bases. CDR1 is DFQATT and CDR2 is SNEGSKA in the germline V gene (reference sequence). The V and J ends lost 4 bases and 5 bases, in that order; junction bases with no gene match: 12. The CDR3 is 15 amino acids. The CDR3 DNA is TGCAGTGCTAATCCCGGGACAGGGATTTCTCACGAGCAGTACTTC. Its protein product is CSANPGTGISHEQYF.

This clonotype was observed a few times. This sequence joins TRBV11-2 and TRBJ2-1; D gene uncertain. V shed 2 bases and J shed 8 bases, with 13 bases lying between them. The CDR3 is 14 amino acids. Germline V gene lookup returns CDR1 SGHAT and CDR2 FQNNGV. CDR3 bases: TGTGCCAGCAGCTTAATCCAAACGTGGGATGAGCAGTTCTTC. The encoded protein is CASSLIQTWDEQFF.

The rearrangement links TRBV12-3 or TRBV12-4 to TRBJ1-5, with D possibly TRBD1 on 6 matching bases. The V end lost 6 bases, the J end lost 5 bases, and 11 bases lay between the germline ends. The CDR3 totals 13 residues. CDR3 loop: CASSWTVDQPQHF. The CDR3 nucleotides are TGTGCCAGCAGCTGGACAGTGGATCAGCCCCAGCATTTT.

The V call is TRBV12-3 or TRBV12-4, the J call TRBJ2-1; weak D call: TRBD2 (5 bases). V lost 3 bases and J 5 bases, leaving 11 bases between the germline ends. CDR3 size: 14 residues. CDR3: CASSFRLADNEQFF. The CDR3 nucleotides are TGTGCCAGCAGTTTTCGCCTAGCAGACAATGAGCAGTTCTTC.

The rearrangement uses TRBV6-5 and TRBJ2-2, with 8 bases fitting TRBD1. This CDR3 has 15 amino acids. The germline gives CDR1 MNHEY, CDR2 SVGAGI. The V and J ends lost 6 bases and 3 bases, in that order; junction bases with no gene match: 6. CDR3: CASSPRTGYTGELFF. The CDR3 bases are TGTGCCAGCAGCCCAAGGACAGGGTACACCGGGGAGCTGTTTTTT.

This clonotype has just a few counts. This chain uses TRBV7-9 with TRBJ2-5; TRBD2 matches 8 bases. The J call could be wrong; TRBJ2-7 is a better fit for the DNA end. CDR3 size: 14 residues. Germline CDR1 SEHNR, CDR2 FQNEAQ (reference sequence). DNA for the CDR3: TGTGCCAGCAGCTCCGGGACTAGGGGATACGAGCAGTACTTC. Amino acid sequence: CASSSGTRGYEQYF.

V and J are TRBV7-2 and TRBJ2-6; D not resolved. V was trimmed by 3 bases and J by 1 base, leaving 7 bases between them. The CDR3 totals 15 residues. Germline V lookup: CDR1 SGHTA, CDR2 FQGNSA. The CDR3 DNA reads TGTGCCAGCAGCTTCAGTTTATCTGGGGCCAACGTCCTGACTTTC. It is translated as CASSFSLSGANVLTF.

This clonotype was found a few times. The genes are TRBV27 and TRBJ1-2, with D tentatively TRBD1 (5 bases). The germline gives CDR1 MNHEY, CDR2 SMNVEV (reference sequence). The CDR3 is made up of 14 amino acids. The V end was cut by 4 bases, the J end by 7 bases, with 16 bases between. The CDR3 here is CASSSPRGTGGYTF. The CDR3 coding sequence is TGTGCCAGCAGTTCCCCCCGGGGGACGGGTGGCTACACCTTC.

V is TRBV5-1 and J is TRBJ2-1, with a tentative D call TRBD1 (6 bases). This CDR3 spans 18 amino acids. Trimming shortened V by 1 base and J by 0 bases, and 17 bases separated the two germline ends. Germline values: CDR1 SGHRS, CDR2 YFSETQ. The CDR3: CASSLSPRRGSSYNEQFF. CDR3 nucleotides: TGCGCCAGCAGCTTGTCCCCCCGCAGGGGAAGCTCCTACAATGAGCAGTTCTTC.

This chain uses TRBV5-1 with TRBJ1-4; tentative D call: TRBD1 (5 bases). V lost 0 bases to trimming and J lost 7 bases, with 10 bases between them. Germline CDR1 reads SGHRS; CDR2 reads YFSETQ. The CDR3 consists of 14 residues. The CDR3 DNA is TGCGCCAGCAGCTTGGCGGGGGAAAGTGAAAAACTGTTTTTT. Translated: CASSLAGESEKLFF.

This chain joins TRBV3-1 and TRBJ2-1; 7 nucleotides align to TRBD1. Looked up from germline, CDR1 is LGHDT and CDR2 is YNNKEL (reference sequence). This CDR3 region has 16 residues. V was pared by 3 bases and J by 8 bases, with 13 bases of the junction left unmatched. This CDR3 is CASSHPSGTVRDEQFF. The DNA for the CDR3 is TGTGCCAGCAGCCATCCCTCCGGGACAGTCAGAGATGAGCAGTTCTTC.

This clonotype was detected once. The chain is built from TRBV6-2 or TRBV6-3 and TRBJ2-7, with 8 bases that match TRBD2. Germline V lookup: CDR1 MNHEY, CDR2 SVGEGT. The CDR3 sequence is 14 residues long. V gave up 8 bases and J gave up 4 bases; unmatched junction bases: 10. The chain's CDR3 is CASWSGGRLYEQYF. The CDR3 DNA sequence: TGTGCCAGCTGGAGCGGGGGCAGGCTATACGAGCAGTACTTC.

This clonotype was recorded once. V is TRBV11-1 and J is TRBJ2-1; TRBD2 might be the D (5 bases). Germline CDR1 SGHAT, CDR2 FQDESV (reference sequence). Trimming cost V 3 bases and J 7 bases, with 13 bases left between them. This CDR3 region has 14 residues. The CDR3 DNA sequence: TGTGCCAGCAGCTTGTTGAGGGTTCGTAATGAGCAGTTCTTC. It is translated as CASSLLRVRNEQFF.

The J gene is TRBJ2-7, the V gene TRBV20-1, with D perhaps matching TRBD2 (7 bases). There are 17 residues in the CDR3. V lost 8 bases and J lost 2, with 28 bases in between. Germline V CDR1 and CDR2: DFQATT, SNEGSKA (reference sequence). The DNA for the CDR3 is TGCAGTAATACCAAAGGACAGCCTGGGAGGGGGACCTACGAGCAGTACTTC. Amino acids: CSNTKGQPGRGTYEQYF.

The rearrangement links TRBV10-3 to TRBJ2-1; 11 bases agree with TRBD2. CDR1 and CDR2 from the germline V gene are ENHRY and SYGVKD. The CDR3 extends over 13 amino acids. The V segment lost 7 bases and the J segment 8 bases; nucleotides outside the gene matches: 4. Here the CDR3 reads CAINSGGEDEQFF. The CDR3 DNA reads TGTGCCATCAATAGCGGGGGGGAAGATGAGCAGTTCTTC.

The chain recombines TRBV7-9 with TRBJ2-3; TRBD2 matches at 12 bases. The V and J ends lost 5 bases and 2 bases, in that order; junction bases with no gene match: 5. This CDR3 has 16 amino acids. CDR1 SEHNR and CDR2 FQNEAQ come from the germline V gene (reference sequence). CDR3 protein: CASSPGTSGFTDTQYF. The CDR3 DNA follows: TGTGCCAGCAGCCCCGGGACTAGCGGGTTCACAGATACGCAGTATTTT.

The chain employs TRBV20-1 and TRBJ2-1, with D hard to call. The germline V and J ends were trimmed by 2 bases and 5 bases, with 19 bases remaining between them. CDR1 and CDR2 from the germline V gene are DFQATT and SNEGSKA (reference sequence). The CDR3 covers 16 residues. CDR3 loop: CSARTSLGTMNNEQFF. CDR3 nucleotide sequence: TGCAGTGCTAGAACCTCATTGGGTACTATGAACAATGAGCAGTTCTTC.